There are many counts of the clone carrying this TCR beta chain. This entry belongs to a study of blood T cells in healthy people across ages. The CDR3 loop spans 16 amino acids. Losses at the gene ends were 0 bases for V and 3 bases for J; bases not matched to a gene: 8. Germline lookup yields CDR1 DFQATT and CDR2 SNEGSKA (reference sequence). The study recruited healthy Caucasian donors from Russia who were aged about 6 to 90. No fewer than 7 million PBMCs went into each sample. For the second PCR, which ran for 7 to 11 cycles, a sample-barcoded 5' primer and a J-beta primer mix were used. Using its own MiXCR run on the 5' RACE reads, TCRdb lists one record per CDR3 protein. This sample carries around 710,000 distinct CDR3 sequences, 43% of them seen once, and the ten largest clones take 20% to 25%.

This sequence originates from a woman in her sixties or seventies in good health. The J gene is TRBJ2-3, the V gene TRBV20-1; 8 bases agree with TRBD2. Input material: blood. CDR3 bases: TGCAGTGCTAGAGATCGGGGCGGGGGGTGGACAGATACGCAGTATTTT. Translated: CSARDRGGGWTDTQYF.